A single TCR beta chain is shown here with its context. The clone's antigen remains unknown. No base-level quality is on record; no much larger clone is a single base apart. This entry is derived from a study of blood T cell repertoires in COVID-19 (dated by TCRdb to 2019 to 2021). As for the study more broadly: The collaborator samples originated in the United States, Italy and Spain and spanned the acute and convalescent phases of COVID-19. The material from the prospective study consisted of cDNA or gDNA derived from T cells, B-cell-depleted T cells, or PBMCs. Deeply sampled blood TCRbeta repertoires from subjects exposed to, actively infected with, or recovered from COVID-19 were included in the dataset. The repertoires were released in a freely available public database meant as a resource for research on the immune response to SARS-CoV-2. Samples were obtained from the ongoing ImmuneRACE study (first 160 participants) and from roughly 1,300 subjects provided by 6 global collaborators. Sample metadata almost always included a de-identified subject ID, COVID-19 status, age in years and sex. Where available, HLA class I and class II types were taken from metadata supplied by the sample provider and were not determined by assay-based typing.

Beyond this particular receptor, the publication reports: Clinical and demographic metadata were provided uncurated, with the amount varying by source and participant.

At one collaborating source in Seattle, patients were enrolled during active infection and were followed longitudinally through the course of disease. Each collaborating institution followed its own protocols to collect whole blood in K2EDTA tubes. For TCRbeta analysis, collaborators shipped samples in one of three forms: frozen whole blood, isolated PBMCs, or DNA extracted from either of those sample types. CDR1 and CDR2 were assigned from the germline V gene as SGHTS and YDEGEE. The CDR3 runs 14 amino acids, cysteine and phenylalanine included. The sequence is cut down to CDR3 DNA, 42 bases in frame from base 1. At the junction V is shortened by 2 bases and J by 2 bases, with 9 bases in between. TCRbeta CDR3 regions were amplified from genomic DNA using the immunoSEQ Assay, a bias-controlled multiplex PCR. Turning to the authors' computational methods: The number of nucleated cells in each sample was estimated from the amplification of reference gene primers within the assay. Sequence reads were collapsed and filtered to measure the absolute abundance of every unique TCRbeta CDR3 rearrangement. Productive Simpson clonality was computed per sample as the square root of Simpson's diversity index over productive rearrangements. TCRdb mirrors the immuneACCESS table, restricted to in-frame sequences. Some clones are absent from its copies; in checked studies, under half trace to an unresolved V gene, and the reason for the others is unknown. V, J and clone size were drawn from that table, and D and trimming were deduced from the DNA. Within this sample are roughly 400,000 clones, with more than 75% of them counted one time only. The top ten hold approximately 2.4% of the sample.

The specimen sequenced was peripheral blood. Recombination linked TRBV5-8 to TRBJ2-3; the D segment cannot be called with confidence. The receptor was isolated from a woman in her sixties with COVID-19, enrolled during active disease. The CDR3 region has the sequence CASSFGEYTDTQYF. The bases read TGTGCCAGCAGCTTCGGTGAATACACAGATACGCAGTATTTT. The variable domain in full, with residues beyond the CDR3 obtained from the reference TRBV5-8 and TRBJ2-3 genes, is EAGVTQSPTHLIKTRGQQATLRCSPISGHTSVYWYQQALGLGLQFLLWYDEGEERNRGNFPPRFSGRQFPNYSSELNVNALELEDSALYLCASSFGEYTDTQYFGPGTRLTVL.